The clone carrying this T cell receptor beta chain is a singleton in its sample. The antigen is undetermined. Amplification of TCR beta CDR3 regions was performed using RNA transcripts as template. Using the HTBI primer set, a first-round RT-PCR was run on the TCR CDR3. TCRdb ran MiXCR on the multiplex PCR reads and lists one entry per CDR3 protein. This sample yields more than 450,000 distinct CDR3 sequences, of which 15% to 20% are seen a single time; 45% to 50% belongs to the top ten. The data derive from a study of T cells in Graves' hyperthyroidism and ophthalmopathy. Every diagnosis used clinical symptoms, serum thyroxine and TRAb, thyroid ultrasound and orbital computed tomography. Germline CDR1 is SGHRS and CDR2 is YFSETQ. This CDR3 has 19 amino acids. V was trimmed by 1 base and J by 4 bases, leaving 26 bases between them. Overall study findings and caveats: With a median lead of approximately 6 months before onset, the model predicted ophthalmopathy.

Sequencing was performed on blood. The genes are TRBV5-1 and TRBJ1-1, with no clear D. The receptor was isolated from a man aged 35 to 55 with Graves' ophthalmopathy. CDR3 sequence (DNA): TGCGCCAGCAGCTTGTTGGGAGGGCAAAACGGACTATGGGGCACTGAAGCTTTCTTT. As protein: CASSLLGGQNGLWGTEAFF.